This T cell receptor beta chain comes out of a study of CD8+ T cells in alopecia areata. The treatment here: oral pan-JAK inhibitor, 5-10 mg twice daily. RNA was isolated and reverse transcribed to cDNA, the sequencing template. The method was immunoSEQ multiplex PCR; TCRdb's version includes in-frame clones alone and lacks a portion of them. Counted here are 70,000 or so clones, around 30% occurring once; the ten biggest clones make up 14% to 15%. With regard to this clone: Its specificity is unknown.

The CDR3 has 15 amino acids. Germline V CDR1 and CDR2: SQVTM, ANQGSEA. Germline trimming cut 1 base from V and 2 bases from J; bases unmatched to any gene: 5. The study's findings and limits: Sequences from scalp samples also cover resident alphabeta T cells of normal skin.

The clonotype was recovered from a human donor with alopecia areata. The chain carries TRBV29-1 and TRBJ2-3, with TRBD1 identical over 8 bases. Sequenced here: CD8+ T cells sorted from blood, sampled at week 4, from a patient treated with tofacitinib. The CDR3 DNA sequence: TGCAGCGTTGAAGGGGGACAGGAGCTCACAGATACGCAGTATTTT. Protein product: CSVEGGQELTDTQYF.